Following are 32 T cell receptor beta chains from one sample sequenced in a study of blood T cell repertoires in COVID-19. The assay was immunoSEQ multiplex PCR, and TCRdb's table has in-frame clones only and misses some. The sample includes over 60,000 clones, roughly 78% seen only once; the top ten take 9% to 10%. The sequencing sample was made of peripheral blood. The origin of the receptors is a human donor in a cohort sampled during active COVID-19.

The rearrangement joins TRBV30 to TRBJ2-2; no clear D gene. The CDR3 has 16 residues. Between the trimmed V and J ends, which lost 0 bases and 2 bases, there was a span of 13 bases. From germline, CDR1 is GTSNPN and CDR2 SVGIG (reference sequence). CDR3 residues: CAWSVRGPANTGELFF. The CDR3 DNA sequence: TGTGCCTGGAGTGTACGTGGGCCTGCAAACACCGGGGAGCTGTTTTTT. The full variable domain, in which reference TRBV30 and TRBJ2-2 provide the parts outside the CDR3, is SQTIHQWPATLVQPVGSPLSLECTVEGTSNPNLYWYRQAAGRGLQLLFYSVGIGQISSEVPQNLSASRPQDRQFILSSKKLLLSDSGFYLCAWSVRGPANTGELFFGEGSRLTVL.

The chain uses TRBV9 and TRBJ2-1, with 10 nucleotides matching TRBD1. The CDR3 has 20 residues. In germline, CDR1 is SGDLS, CDR2 YYNGEE. J lost 5 bases, V lost 3 bases, and 20 bases had no gene match. CDR3 nucleotides: TGTGCCAGCAGCGACCGACAGGGGGCTTTGGCGGGAGAGGTGAACAATGAGCAGTTCTTC. This encodes CASSDRQGALAGEVNNEQFF.

V usage is TRBV6-2 or TRBV6-3 and J usage is TRBJ1-1, with 8 bases that match TRBD1. V trimming: 5 bases; J trimming: 8 bases; junction bases outside the gene matches: 10. In germline, CDR1 is MNHEY, CDR2 SVGEGT. The CDR3 is made up of 14 amino acids. In DNA form, the CDR3 reads TGTGCCAGCAGTAATCCACTTGGACAGGGCGAAGCTTTCTTT. It encodes CASSNPLGQGEAFF.

The chain carries TRBV19 and TRBJ2-1; tentative D call: TRBD2 (5 bases). Per germline, CDR1 LNHDA and CDR2 SQIVND (reference sequence). With 5 bases removed from V and 8 bases from J, the gap between germline ends came to 16 bases. CDR3 length: 14 amino acids. The CDR3 DNA sequence: TGTGCCAGTAGTCAAGGACCGTTCGGGGATGAGCAGTTCTTC. Translation: CASSQGPFGDEQFF.

This clone has only a few counts. The V and J genes are TRBV12-3 or TRBV12-4 and TRBJ2-7, with 9 bases matching TRBD1. The CDR3 covers 13 residues. V trimming: 5 bases; J trimming: 3 bases; junction bases outside the gene matches: 2. CDR3 region: CASSPTGGYEQYF. DNA for the CDR3: TGTGCCAGCAGTCCGACAGGGGGCTACGAGCAGTACTTC.

The genes are TRBV4-2 and TRBJ1-4; D is perhaps TRBD1 (5 bases). V lost 0 bases and J 2 bases, leaving 16 bases between the germline ends. The CDR3 loop spans 18 amino acids. Germline V CDR1 and CDR2: LGHNA, YNFKEQ. The CDR3 region has the DNA TGTGCCAGCAGCCAAGATACTGGGGTCCGACAGACTAATGAAAAACTGTTTTTT. It codes for CASSQDTGVRQTNEKLFF.

V is TRBV6-5 and J is TRBJ1-2, with TRBD1 matching over 10 bases. The CDR3 has 14 residues. V dropped 1 base and J dropped 5; count of bases not matched to a gene: 1. The germline gives CDR1 MNHEY, CDR2 SVGAGI. CDR3 bases: TGTGCCAGCAGTTACTGGGGACAGGGGTATGGCTACACCTTC. Encoded protein: CASSYWGQGYGYTF.

V is TRBV5-1 and J is TRBJ2-7, with unresolved D. CDR1 and CDR2 (germline): SGHRS, YFSETQ. With 4 bases removed from V and 2 bases from J, the gap between germline ends came to 13 bases. The CDR3 totals 14 residues. The CDR3 nucleotides are TGCGCCAGCAGCGGCTCGGGTCGCACCTACGAGCAGTACTTC. Translating gives CASSGSGRTYEQYF.

The chain joins TRBV19 to TRBJ2-2; 8 nucleotides agree with TRBD1. Germline V gene data show CDR1 as LNHDA and CDR2 as SQIVND (reference sequence). Trimming at V came to 8 bases and at J to 6 bases, leaving 11 bases not matched to a gene. The CDR3 spans 15 residues. CDR3 DNA sequence: TGTGCCAGTTCAGTCAGGGGGCGCGGGTCCGGGGAGCTGTTTTTT. This codes for CASSVRGRGSGELFF.

The chain uses TRBV5-1 and TRBJ2-7; D is possibly TRBD2 (6 bases). Germline assignment: CDR1 SGHRS and CDR2 YFSETQ. The CDR3 totals 15 residues. Trimming took 1 base from V and 3 from J, leaving 14 bases between them. In DNA, the CDR3 is TGCGCCAGCAGCTTGACGGGCCGGAGGGGCTACGAGCAGTACTTC. It codes for CASSLTGRRGYEQYF.

This clone was recorded a few times. This chain uses TRBV12-3 or TRBV12-4 with TRBJ1-1; the D is unclear. The V end was cut by 6 bases, the J end by 2 bases, with 4 bases between. This CDR3 contains 11 residues. The CDR3: CASRTNTEAFF. The CDR3, as DNA: TGTGCCAGCAGAACAAACACTGAAGCTTTCTTT.

This sequence joins TRBV7-2 and TRBJ1-1, with 7 bases lining up with TRBD1. The V and J ends lost 5 bases and 1 base, in that order; junction bases with no gene match: 4. The CDR3 is 14 residues long. The germline CDR1 and CDR2 sequences are SGHTA and FQGNSA. In DNA form, the CDR3 reads TGTGCCAGCAGCGGGGGACAGAGGAACACTGAAGCTTTCTTT. Translation: CASSGGQRNTEAFF.

This chain links TRBV5-1 with TRBJ2-2; weak D call: TRBD2 (6 bases). The germline V and J ends were trimmed by 0 bases and 7 bases, with 10 bases remaining between them. CDR1 and CDR2 (germline): SGHRS, YFSETQ. The CDR3 covers 14 residues. CDR3 bases: TGCGCCAGCAGCTTGGAATGGGGGGTCGGGGAGCTGTTTTTT. Amino acid sequence: CASSLEWGVGELFF.

The rearrangement links TRBV6-2 or TRBV6-3 to TRBJ2-1, with 12 nucleotides matching TRBD2. Germline V gives CDR1 MNHEY, CDR2 SVGEGT. V gave up 5 bases and J gave up 3 bases; unmatched junction bases: 8. The CDR3 spans 17 residues. The CDR3 bases are TGTGCCAGCAGTAACCCTAGCGGGAGGGCATACTACAATGAGCAGTTCTTC. Protein product: CASSNPSGRAYYNEQFF.

The V and J genes are TRBV7-2 and TRBJ2-7; TRBD1 aligns across 8 bases. The ends lost 5 bases at V and 5 bases at J; junction bases unmatched: 5. This CDR3 is 13 amino acids long. CDR1 and CDR2 from the germline V gene are SGHTA and FQGNSA. Here the CDR3 reads CASSTPDRDEQYF. For the CDR3, the DNA is TGTGCCAGCAGCACCCCGGACAGGGACGAGCAGTACTTC.

The V call is TRBV6-5, the J call TRBJ2-7, with a tentative D call TRBD2 (6 bases). This CDR3 contains 14 residues. Germline V gives CDR1 MNHEY, CDR2 SVGAGI. The V end was cut by 4 bases, the J end by 3 bases, with 13 bases between. The CDR3 DNA follows: TGTGCCAGCAGTTTGCGGGGAACCCTCTACGAGCAGTACTTC. Residues: CASSLRGTLYEQYF.

This chain connects TRBV6-5 to TRBJ1-2; 9 bases are a match to TRBD1. The CDR3 contains 13 residues. Germline assignment: CDR1 MNHEY and CDR2 SVGAGI. J was trimmed by 7 bases and V by 8 bases; bases with no gene match: 8. In DNA, the CDR3 is TGTGCCAGCGGACGACAGGGGGATTTTGGCTACACCTTC. Translation gives CASGRQGDFGYTF.

This chain joins TRBV7-8 and TRBJ2-2; D gene unclear. The CDR3 runs 14 residues. The V gene's germline CDR1 is SGHVS and CDR2 FQNEAQ. Trimming left V 6 bases short and J 5 bases short, with 13 bases between. CDR3 DNA: TGTGCCAGCAGGCCGGCAGGAACTACCGGGGAGCTGTTTTTT. Protein sequence: CASRPAGTTGELFF.

This chain links TRBV5-4 with TRBJ2-7, with no clear D. CDR3 length: 13 amino acids. The germline V and J ends were trimmed by 0 bases and 4 bases, with 8 bases remaining between them. The germline V gene encodes CDR1 SGHNT and CDR2 YYREEE (reference sequence). CDR3 nucleotide sequence: TGTGCCAGCAGCTTGGACTCCAAATACGAGCAGTACTTC. Protein product: CASSLDSKYEQYF. The whole variable domain, filled in from reference TRBV5-4 and TRBJ2-7, reads ETGVTQSPTHLIKTRGQQVTLRCSSQSGHNTVSWYQQALGQGPQFIFQYYREEENGRGNFPPRFSGLQFPNYSSELNVNALELDDSALYLCASSLDSKYEQYFGPGTRLTVT.

This clone has only one observation. The rearrangement joins TRBV2 to TRBJ2-1; 8 bases match TRBD2. This CDR3 has 16 residues. Trimming at V came to 8 bases and at J to 5 bases, leaving 14 bases not matched to a gene. Germline V gene sequence: CDR1 SNHLY, CDR2 FYNNEI. This CDR3 reads CASRQAGLVPHNEQFF. The CDR3 region has the DNA TGTGCCAGCCGCCAAGCGGGACTAGTGCCCCACAATGAGCAGTTCTTC. The full variable domain, with the rest looked up from reference TRBV2 and TRBJ2-1, is EPEVTQTPSHQVTQMGQEVILRCVPISNHLYFYWYRQILGQKVEFLVSFYNNEISEKSEIFDDQFSVERPDGSNFTLKIRSTKLEDSAMYFCASRQAGLVPHNEQFFGPGTRLTVL.

The chain links TRBV28 to TRBJ2-5; D may be TRBD1 (6 bases). The germline gives CDR1 MDHEN, CDR2 SYDVKM. Trimming took 3 bases from V and 7 from J, leaving 18 bases between them. The CDR3 is 15 residues long. This CDR3 is CASSLDSYSRGTQYF. The CDR3 DNA sequence: TGTGCCAGCAGTTTGGACAGCTACTCTAGGGGGACCCAGTACTTC.

The chain uses TRBV5-1 and TRBJ2-5; D is uncertain. Germline CDR1 SGHRS, CDR2 YFSETQ. The CDR3 runs to 13 residues. Trimming cost V 3 bases and J 1 base, with 7 bases left between them. CDR3 nucleotides: TGCGCCAGCAGCTATACTCTCCAAGAGACCCAGTACTTC. Amino acid sequence: CASSYTLQETQYF.

The CDR3 reads CASSSSAGTGRERGYTF. The CDR3 nucleotides are TGTGCCAGCAGTTCTTCCGCCGGGACAGGGCGGGAAAGAGGCTACACCTTC. The rearrangement uses TRBV28 and TRBJ1-2, with TRBD1 identical over 9 bases. The CDR3 is 17 amino acids. The trim removed 4 bases at V and 8 bases at J, leaving 17 bases unmatched. CDR1 and CDR2 (germline): MDHEN, SYDVKM.

This clone was seen once. J is TRBJ2-2 and V is TRBV5-5, with a possible D match to TRBD1 (5 bases). This CDR3 has 16 amino acids. Trimming took off 3 bases at V and 0 bases at J, with 12 bases between the two ends. From germline, CDR1 is SGHKS and CDR2 YYEKEE (reference sequence). CDR3 region: CASSSWRTTNTGELFF. DNA for the CDR3: TGTGCCAGCAGCTCATGGCGGACAACGAACACCGGGGAGCTGTTTTTT.

This clone has only a few counts. The chain joins TRBV3-1 (or the pseudogene TRBV3-2) to TRBJ2-1, with TRBD2 matching 7 bases. The CDR3 consists of 14 residues. Unmatched junction bases numbered 11, after V lost 7 bases and J lost 8 bases. CDR1 and CDR2 (germline): LGHDT, YNNKEL (reference sequence). Here the CDR3 DNA reads TGTGCCAGCAACCCTTCTACTAGCGCCCATGAGCAGTTCTTC. Its translation: CASNPSTSAHEQFF.

This clone was counted only a few times. The V call is TRBV15, the J call TRBJ2-7, with D possibly matching TRBD1 (6 bases). CDR3 length: 16 residues. The V end was cut by 0 bases, the J end by 1 base, with 13 bases between. Germline V gene lookup returns CDR1 LNHNV and CDR2 YYDKDF (reference sequence). The CDR3 loop is CATSRDLGQGSYEQYF. The CDR3 DNA is TGTGCCACCAGCAGAGATCTAGGGCAGGGGTCCTACGAGCAGTACTTC.

The chain couples TRBV11-2 to TRBJ2-2, with 8 bases fitting TRBD2. This CDR3 has 14 residues. V lost 6 bases and J lost 0; bases outside the gene matches: 0. Per germline, CDR1 SGHAT and CDR2 FQNNGV. CDR3 sequence: CASRRGANTGELFF. The CDR3 DNA follows: TGTGCCAGCAGGCGGGGGGCGAACACCGGGGAGCTGTTTTTT.

The J gene is TRBJ2-3, the V gene TRBV24-1, with 9 bases lining up with TRBD1. V dropped 4 bases and J dropped 0; count of bases not matched to a gene: 4. This CDR3 contains 16 residues. In germline, CDR1 is KGHDR, CDR2 SFDVKD. CDR3 sequence (DNA): TGTGCCACCAGTGACACGACAGGGGGTAGCACAGATACGCAGTATTTT. This gives the protein CATSDTTGGSTDTQYF.

This clone showed up just a few times. The V and J genes are TRBV3-1 (or the pseudogene TRBV3-2) and TRBJ2-1, with 7 bases matching TRBD2. V dropped 4 bases and J dropped 6; count of bases not matched to a gene: 6. Germline assignment: CDR1 LGHDT and CDR2 YNNKEL (reference sequence). This CDR3 comprises 14 residues. The CDR3: CASSPSGTPNEQFF. The CDR3 coding sequence is TGTGCCAGCAGCCCAAGCGGGACCCCCAATGAGCAGTTCTTC.

The DNA for the CDR3 is TGTGCCAGCAGAAGGAGGCGGGCGAACACCGGGGAGCTGTTTTTT. The encoded protein is CASRRRRANTGELFF. The chain carries TRBV2 and TRBJ2-2, with D perhaps TRBD2 (5 bases). CDR1 is SNHLY and CDR2 is FYNNEI in the germline V gene. Trimming took 6 bases from V and 0 from J, leaving 11 bases between them. This CDR3 is 15 amino acids long.

As to this clone: The junction shows a germline mismatch at one end, possibly a read error. V is TRBV5-4 and J is TRBJ2-3; D tentatively fits TRBD1 or TRBD2 (5 bases each). This CDR3 comprises 16 residues. In germline, CDR1 is SGHNT, CDR2 YYREEE (reference sequence). The CDR3 region has the DNA TGTGCCAGCAGGTTGGGAGACAGCTCTCGGGTAGATACGCAGTATTTT. This sequence encodes CASRLGDSSRVDTQYF. Full variable domain (outside the CDR3, taken from reference TRBV5-4 and TRBJ2-3): ETGVTQSPTHLIKTRGQQVTLRCSSQSGHNTVSWYQQALGQGPQFIFQYYREEENGRGNFPPRFSGLQFPNYSSELNVNALELDDSALYLCASRLGDSSRVDTQYFGPGTRLTVL.

This rearrangement joins TRBV7-2 to TRBJ1-2; 7 nucleotides agree with TRBD1. J gave up 1 base and V 2 bases, and 4 bases lay outside the gene matches. The germline CDR1 and CDR2 sequences are SGHTA and FQGNSA. There are 15 residues in the CDR3. CDR3 bases: TGTGCCAGCAGCTTAAGGGGGCCCCGTAACTATGGCTACACCTTC. Protein product: CASSLRGPRNYGYTF. Drawing the rest from reference TRBV7-2 and TRBJ1-2, the complete variable domain is GAGVSQSPSNKVTEKGKDVELRCDPISGHTALYWYRQSLGQGLEFLIYFQGNSAPDKSGLPSDRFSAERTGGSVSTLTIQRTQQEDSAVYLCASSLRGPRNYGYTFGSGTRLTVV.